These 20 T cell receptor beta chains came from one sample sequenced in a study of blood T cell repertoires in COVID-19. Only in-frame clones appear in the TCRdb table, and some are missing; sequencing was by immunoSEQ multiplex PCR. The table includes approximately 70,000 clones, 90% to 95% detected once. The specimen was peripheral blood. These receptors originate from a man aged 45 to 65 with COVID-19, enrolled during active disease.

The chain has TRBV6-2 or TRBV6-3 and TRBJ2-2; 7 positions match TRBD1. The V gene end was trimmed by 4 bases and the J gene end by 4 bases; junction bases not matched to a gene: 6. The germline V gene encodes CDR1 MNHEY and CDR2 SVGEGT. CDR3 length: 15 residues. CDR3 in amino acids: CASSSTGTGTGELFF. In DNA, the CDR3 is TGTGCCAGCAGTTCGACAGGGACGGGCACCGGGGAGCTGTTTTTT.

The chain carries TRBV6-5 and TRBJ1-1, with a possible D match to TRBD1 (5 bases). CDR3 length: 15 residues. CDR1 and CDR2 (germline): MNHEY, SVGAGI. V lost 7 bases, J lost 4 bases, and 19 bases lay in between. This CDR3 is CASTMGGLKSTEAFF. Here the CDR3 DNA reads TGTGCCAGCACCATGGGGGGACTTAAATCCACTGAAGCTTTCTTT.

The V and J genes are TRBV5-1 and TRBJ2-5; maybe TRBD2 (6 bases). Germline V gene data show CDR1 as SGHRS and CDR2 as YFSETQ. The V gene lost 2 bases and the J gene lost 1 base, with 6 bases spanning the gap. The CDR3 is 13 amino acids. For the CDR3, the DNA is TGCGCCAGCAGCTTCGGGGGCCAAGAGACCCAGTACTTC. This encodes CASSFGGQETQYF. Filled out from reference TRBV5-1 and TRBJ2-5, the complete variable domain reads KAGVTQTPRYLIKTRGQQVTLSCSPISGHRSVSWYQQTPGQGLQFLFEYFSETQRNKGNFPGRFSGRQFSNSRSEMNVSTLELGDSALYLCASSFGGQETQYFGPGTRLLVL.

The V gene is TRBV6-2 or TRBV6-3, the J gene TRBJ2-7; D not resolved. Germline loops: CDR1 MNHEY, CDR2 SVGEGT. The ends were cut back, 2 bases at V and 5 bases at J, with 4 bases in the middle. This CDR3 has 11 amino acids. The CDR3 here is CASSYLDEQYF. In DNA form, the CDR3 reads TGTGCCAGCAGTTACCTAGACGAGCAGTACTTC.

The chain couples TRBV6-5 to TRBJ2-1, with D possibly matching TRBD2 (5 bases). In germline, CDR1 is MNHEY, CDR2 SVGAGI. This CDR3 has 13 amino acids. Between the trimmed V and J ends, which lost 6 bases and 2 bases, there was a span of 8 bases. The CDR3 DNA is TGTGCCAGCAGCCGGACTGCCTACAATGAGCAGTTCTTC. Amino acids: CASSRTAYNEQFF.

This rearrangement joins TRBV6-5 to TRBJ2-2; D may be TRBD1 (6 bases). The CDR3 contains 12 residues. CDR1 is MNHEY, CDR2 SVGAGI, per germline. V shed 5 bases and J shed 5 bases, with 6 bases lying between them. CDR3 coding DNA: TGTGCCAGCAGTAGGGGGACCGGGGAGCTGTTTTTT. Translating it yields CASSRGTGELFF.

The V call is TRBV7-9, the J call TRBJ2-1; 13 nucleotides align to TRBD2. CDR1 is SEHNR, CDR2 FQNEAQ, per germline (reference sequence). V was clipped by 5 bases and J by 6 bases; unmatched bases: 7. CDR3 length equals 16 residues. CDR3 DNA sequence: TGTGCCAGCAGCCCACCGGGACTAGCGGGATCCAATGAGCAGTTCTTC. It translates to CASSPPGLAGSNEQFF.

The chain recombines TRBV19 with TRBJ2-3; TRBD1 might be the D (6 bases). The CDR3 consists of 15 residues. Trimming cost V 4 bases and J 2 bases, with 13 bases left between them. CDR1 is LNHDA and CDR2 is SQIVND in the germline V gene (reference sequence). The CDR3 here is CASSTTGQTTDTQYF. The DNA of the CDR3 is TGTGCCAGTAGTACAACTGGACAGACCACAGATACGCAGTATTTT.

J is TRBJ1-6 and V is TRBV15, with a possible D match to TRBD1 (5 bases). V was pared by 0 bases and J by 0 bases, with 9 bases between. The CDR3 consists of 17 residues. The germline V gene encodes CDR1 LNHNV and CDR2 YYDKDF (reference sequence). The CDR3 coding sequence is TGTGCCACCAGCAGAGATCGGGGGTACTCCTATAATTCACCCCTCCACTTT. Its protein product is CATSRDRGYSYNSPLHF. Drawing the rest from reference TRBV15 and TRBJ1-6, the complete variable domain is DAMVIQNPRYQVTQFGKPVTLSCSQTLNHNVMYWYQQKSSQAPKLLFHYYDKDFNNEADTPDNFQSRRPNTSFCFLDIRSPGLGDTAMYLCATSRDRGYSYNSPLHFGNGTRLTVT.

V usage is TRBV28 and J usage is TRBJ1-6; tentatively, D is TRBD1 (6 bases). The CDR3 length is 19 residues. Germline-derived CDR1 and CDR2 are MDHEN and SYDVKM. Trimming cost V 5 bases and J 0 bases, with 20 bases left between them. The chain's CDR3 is CASSPAGGKQSSYNSPLHF. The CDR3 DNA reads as TGTGCCAGCAGTCCCGCGGGGGGCAAGCAGAGCTCCTATAATTCACCCCTCCACTTT.

CDR3 protein: CASSLLGTSHNEQFF. The CDR3 DNA is TGTGCCAGCAGCTTATTAGGGACTAGCCACAATGAGCAGTTCTTC. The chain has TRBV11-2 and TRBJ2-1; 9 positions match TRBD2. Germline CDR1 and CDR2: SGHAT and FQNNGV. The CDR3 is 15 amino acids. Trimming at V came to 2 bases and at J to 5 bases, leaving 4 bases not matched to a gene.

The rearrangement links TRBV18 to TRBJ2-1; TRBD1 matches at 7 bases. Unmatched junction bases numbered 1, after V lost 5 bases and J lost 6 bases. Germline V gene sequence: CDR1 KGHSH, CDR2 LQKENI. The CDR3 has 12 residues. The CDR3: CASSSGGNEQFF. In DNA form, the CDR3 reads TGTGCCAGCTCATCAGGGGGCAATGAGCAGTTCTTC.

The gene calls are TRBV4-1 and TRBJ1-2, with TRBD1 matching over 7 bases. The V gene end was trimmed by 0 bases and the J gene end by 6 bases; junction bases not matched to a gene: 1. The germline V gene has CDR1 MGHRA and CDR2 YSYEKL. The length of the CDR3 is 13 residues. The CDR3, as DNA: TGCGCCAGCAGCCAAGACACAGGGGATGGCTACACCTTC. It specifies CASSQDTGDGYTF.

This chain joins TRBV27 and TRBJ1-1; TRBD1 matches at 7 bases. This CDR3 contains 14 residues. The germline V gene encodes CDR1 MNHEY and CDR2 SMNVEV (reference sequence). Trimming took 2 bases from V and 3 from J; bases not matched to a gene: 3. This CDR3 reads CASSLAGQHTEAFF. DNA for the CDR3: TGTGCCAGCAGTTTAGCGGGACAGCACACTGAAGCTTTCTTT.

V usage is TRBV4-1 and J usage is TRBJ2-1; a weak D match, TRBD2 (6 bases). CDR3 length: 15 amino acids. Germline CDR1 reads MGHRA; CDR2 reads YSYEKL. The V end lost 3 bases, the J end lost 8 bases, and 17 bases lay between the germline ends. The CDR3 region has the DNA TGCGCCAGCAGCCAGCTACCATCTAGGGAGGATGAGCAGTTCTTC. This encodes CASSQLPSREDEQFF.

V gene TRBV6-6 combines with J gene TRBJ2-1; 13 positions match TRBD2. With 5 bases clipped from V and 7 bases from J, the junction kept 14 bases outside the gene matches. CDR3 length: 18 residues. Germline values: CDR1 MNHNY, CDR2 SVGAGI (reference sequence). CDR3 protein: CASSPRKIGGLAGNEQFF. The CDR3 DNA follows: TGTGCCAGCAGTCCTAGGAAAATCGGGGGACTAGCGGGAAATGAGCAGTTCTTC.

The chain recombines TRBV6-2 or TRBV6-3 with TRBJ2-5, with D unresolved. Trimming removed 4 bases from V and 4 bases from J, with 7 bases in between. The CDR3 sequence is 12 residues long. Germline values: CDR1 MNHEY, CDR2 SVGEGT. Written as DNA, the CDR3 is TGTGCCAGCAGTTTTTCTACAGAGACCCAGTACTTC. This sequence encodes CASSFSTETQYF.

The CDR3 sequence is CASSHGGAGANVLTF. The CDR3 coding sequence is TGTGCCAGCAGCCATGGCGGGGCTGGGGCCAACGTCCTGACTTTC. The chain combines TRBV11-2 with TRBJ2-6, with a weak D call TRBD2 (6 bases). Trimming took off 5 bases at V and 2 bases at J, with 10 bases between the two ends. CDR1 SGHAT and CDR2 FQNNGV come from the germline V gene. The CDR3 length is 15 residues.

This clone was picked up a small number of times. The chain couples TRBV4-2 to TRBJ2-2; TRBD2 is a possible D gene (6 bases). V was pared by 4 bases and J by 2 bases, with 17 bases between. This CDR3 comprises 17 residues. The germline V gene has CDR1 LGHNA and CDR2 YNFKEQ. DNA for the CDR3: TGTGCCAGCAGCCTGCCCTTTTTCGGGAGAAACACCGGGGAGCTGTTTTTT. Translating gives CASSLPFFGRNTGELFF.

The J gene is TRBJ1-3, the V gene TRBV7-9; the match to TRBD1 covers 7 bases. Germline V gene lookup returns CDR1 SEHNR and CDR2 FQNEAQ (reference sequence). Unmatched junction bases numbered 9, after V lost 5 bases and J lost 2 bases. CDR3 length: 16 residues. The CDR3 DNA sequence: TGTGCCAGCAGCACGAACAGGGGCCCCCCTGGAAACACCATATATTTT. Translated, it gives CASSTNRGPPGNTIYF.